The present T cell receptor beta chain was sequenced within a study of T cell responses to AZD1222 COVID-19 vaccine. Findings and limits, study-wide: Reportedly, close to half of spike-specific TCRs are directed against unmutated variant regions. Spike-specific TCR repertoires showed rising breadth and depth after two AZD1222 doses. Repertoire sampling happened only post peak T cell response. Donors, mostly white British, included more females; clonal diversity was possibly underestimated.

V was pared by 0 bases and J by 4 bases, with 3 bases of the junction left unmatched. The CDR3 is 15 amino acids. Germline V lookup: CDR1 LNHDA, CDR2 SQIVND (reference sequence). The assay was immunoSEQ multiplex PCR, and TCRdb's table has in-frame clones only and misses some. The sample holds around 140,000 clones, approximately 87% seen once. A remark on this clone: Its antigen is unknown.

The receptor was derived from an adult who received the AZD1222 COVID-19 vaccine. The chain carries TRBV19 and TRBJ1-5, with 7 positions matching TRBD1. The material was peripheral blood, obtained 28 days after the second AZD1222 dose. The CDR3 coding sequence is TGTGCCAGTAGTATAGAGGGGACAGTGAATCAGCCCCAGCATTTT. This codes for CASSIEGTVNQPQHF. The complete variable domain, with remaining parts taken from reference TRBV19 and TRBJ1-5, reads DGGITQSPKYLFRKEGQNVTLSCEQNLNHDAMYWYRQDPGQGLRLIYYSQIVNDFQKGDIAEGYSVSREKKESFPLTVTSAQKNPTAFYLCASSIEGTVNQPQHFGDGTRLSIL.